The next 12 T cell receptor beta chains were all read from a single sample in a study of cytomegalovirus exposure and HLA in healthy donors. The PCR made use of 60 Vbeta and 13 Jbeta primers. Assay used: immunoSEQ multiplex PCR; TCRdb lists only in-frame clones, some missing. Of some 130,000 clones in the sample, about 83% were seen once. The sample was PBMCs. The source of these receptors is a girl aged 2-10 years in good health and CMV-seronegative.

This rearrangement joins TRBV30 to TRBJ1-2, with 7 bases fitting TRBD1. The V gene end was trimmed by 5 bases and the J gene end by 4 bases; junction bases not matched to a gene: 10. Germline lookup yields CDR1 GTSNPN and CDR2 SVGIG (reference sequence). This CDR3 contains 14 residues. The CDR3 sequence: CAWPRGRVPYGYTF. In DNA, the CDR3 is TGTGCCTGGCCAAGGGGGCGCGTCCCCTATGGCTACACCTTC.

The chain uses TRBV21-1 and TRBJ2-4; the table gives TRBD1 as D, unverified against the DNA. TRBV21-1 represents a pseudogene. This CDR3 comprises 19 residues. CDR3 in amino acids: CASSSTPGQGPIAKNIQYF. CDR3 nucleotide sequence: TGTGCCAGCAGCAGTACACCGGGACAGGGACCTATAGCCAAAAACATTCAGTACTTC.

The CDR3 coding sequence is TGTGCCAGCAGCCCTACGGGACAGGGAGTTTACGAGCAGTACTTC. Protein sequence: CASSPTGQGVYEQYF. The chain recombines TRBV7-9 with TRBJ2-7, with 9 bases that match TRBD1. This CDR3 has 15 residues. Germline CDR1 and CDR2: SEHNR and FQNEAQ (reference sequence). J was trimmed by 4 bases and V by 5 bases; bases with no gene match: 9.

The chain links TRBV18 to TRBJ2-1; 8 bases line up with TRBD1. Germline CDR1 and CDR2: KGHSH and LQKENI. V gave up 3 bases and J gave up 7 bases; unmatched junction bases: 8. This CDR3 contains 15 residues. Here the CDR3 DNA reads TGTGCCAGCTCACCTGGCATCGACAGGGGTAATGAGCAGTTCTTC. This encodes CASSPGIDRGNEQFF.

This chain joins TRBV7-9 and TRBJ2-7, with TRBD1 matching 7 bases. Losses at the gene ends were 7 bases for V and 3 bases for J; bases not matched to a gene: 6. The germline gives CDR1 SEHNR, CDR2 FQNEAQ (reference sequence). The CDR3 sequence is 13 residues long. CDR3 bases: TGTGCCAGCAATAGGCAGGGGGTCTACGAGCAGTACTTC. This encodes CASNRQGVYEQYF.

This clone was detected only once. CDR3 coding DNA: TGTGCCTGGAGTGTAATACTAGCGGGAGGCCGGAGCTCCTACAATGAGCAGTTCTTC. Encoded protein: CAWSVILAGGRSSYNEQFF. This chain links TRBV30 with TRBJ2-1; 12 bases map to TRBD2. The CDR3 has 19 amino acids. Germline CDR1 is GTSNPN and CDR2 is SVGIG (reference sequence). The junction had 9 bases not matched to a gene; V was cut back by 0 bases and J by 0 bases.

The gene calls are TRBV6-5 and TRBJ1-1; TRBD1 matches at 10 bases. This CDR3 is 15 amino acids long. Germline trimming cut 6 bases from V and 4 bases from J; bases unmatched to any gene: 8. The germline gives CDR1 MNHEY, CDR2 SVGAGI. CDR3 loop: CASRATGGAGTEAFF. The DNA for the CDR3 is TGTGCCAGCAGGGCGACAGGGGGCGCGGGCACTGAAGCTTTCTTT.

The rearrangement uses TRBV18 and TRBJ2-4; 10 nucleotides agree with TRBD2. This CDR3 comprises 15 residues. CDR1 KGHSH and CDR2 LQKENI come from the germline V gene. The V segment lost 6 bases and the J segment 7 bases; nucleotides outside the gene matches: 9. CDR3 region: CASSPVAGGGNIQYF. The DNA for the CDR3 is TGTGCCAGCTCCCCAGTAGCGGGAGGTGGGAACATTCAGTACTTC.

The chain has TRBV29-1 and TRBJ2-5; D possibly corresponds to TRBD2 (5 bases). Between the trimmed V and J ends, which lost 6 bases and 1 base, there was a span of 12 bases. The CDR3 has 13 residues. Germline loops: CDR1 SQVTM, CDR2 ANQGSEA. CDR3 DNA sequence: TGCAGCGTAGAGGGAGTAGCCCAAGAGACCCAGTACTTC. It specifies CSVEGVAQETQYF.

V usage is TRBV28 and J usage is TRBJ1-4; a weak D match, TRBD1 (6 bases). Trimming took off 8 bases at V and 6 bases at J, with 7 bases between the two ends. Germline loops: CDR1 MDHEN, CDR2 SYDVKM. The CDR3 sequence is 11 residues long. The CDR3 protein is CASGTYEKLFF. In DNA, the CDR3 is TGTGCCAGCGGGACATATGAAAAACTGTTTTTT.

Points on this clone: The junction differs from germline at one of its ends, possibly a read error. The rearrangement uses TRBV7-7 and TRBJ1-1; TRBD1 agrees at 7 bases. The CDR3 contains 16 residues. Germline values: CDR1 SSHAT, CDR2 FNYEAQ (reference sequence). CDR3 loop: CASSFITTGDGTEAFF. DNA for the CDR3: TGTGCTAGCAGCTTCATTACCACAGGGGACGGCACTGAAGCTTTCTTT.

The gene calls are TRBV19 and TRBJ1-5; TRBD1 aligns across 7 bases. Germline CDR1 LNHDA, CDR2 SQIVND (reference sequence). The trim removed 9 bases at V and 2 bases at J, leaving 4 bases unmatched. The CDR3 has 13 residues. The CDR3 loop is CASGQEGNQPQHF. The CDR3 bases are TGTGCCAGCGGACAGGAGGGCAATCAGCCCCAGCATTTT.